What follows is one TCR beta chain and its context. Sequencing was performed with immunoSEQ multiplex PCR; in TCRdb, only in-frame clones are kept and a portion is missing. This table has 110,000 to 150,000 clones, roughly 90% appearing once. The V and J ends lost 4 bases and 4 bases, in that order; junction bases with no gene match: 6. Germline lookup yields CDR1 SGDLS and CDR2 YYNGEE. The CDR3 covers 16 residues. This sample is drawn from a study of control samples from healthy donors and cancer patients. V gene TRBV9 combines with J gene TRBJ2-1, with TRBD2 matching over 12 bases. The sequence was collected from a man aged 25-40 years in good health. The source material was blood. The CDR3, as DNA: TGTGCCAGCAGCCCTCGGACTAGCGGGGAGTACAATGAGCAGTTCTTC. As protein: CASSPRTSGEYNEQFF.